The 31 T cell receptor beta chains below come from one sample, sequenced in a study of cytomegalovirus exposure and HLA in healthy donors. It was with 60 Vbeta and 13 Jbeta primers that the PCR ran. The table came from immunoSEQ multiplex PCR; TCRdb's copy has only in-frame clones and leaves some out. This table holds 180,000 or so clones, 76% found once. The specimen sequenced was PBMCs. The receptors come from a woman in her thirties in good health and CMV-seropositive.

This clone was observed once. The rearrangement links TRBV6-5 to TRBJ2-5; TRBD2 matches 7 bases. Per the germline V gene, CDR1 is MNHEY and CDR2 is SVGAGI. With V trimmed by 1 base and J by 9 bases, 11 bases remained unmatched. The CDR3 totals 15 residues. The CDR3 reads CASSYFTGGGRAQYF. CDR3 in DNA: TGTGCCAGCAGTTACTTTACGGGGGGTGGTAGGGCCCAGTACTTC.

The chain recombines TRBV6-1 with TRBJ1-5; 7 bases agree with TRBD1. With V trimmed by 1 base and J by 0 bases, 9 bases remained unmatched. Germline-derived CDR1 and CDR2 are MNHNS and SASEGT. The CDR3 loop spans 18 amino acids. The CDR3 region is CASSEGMQGVYSNQPQHF. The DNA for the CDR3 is TGTGCCAGCAGTGAAGGAATGCAGGGGGTCTATAGCAATCAGCCCCAGCATTTT.

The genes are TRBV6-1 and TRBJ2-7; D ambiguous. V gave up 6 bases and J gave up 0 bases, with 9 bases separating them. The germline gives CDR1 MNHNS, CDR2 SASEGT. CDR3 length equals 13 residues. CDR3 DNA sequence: TGTGCCAGCAGAGCCCCAAGCTCCTACGAGCAGTACTTC. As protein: CASRAPSSYEQYF.

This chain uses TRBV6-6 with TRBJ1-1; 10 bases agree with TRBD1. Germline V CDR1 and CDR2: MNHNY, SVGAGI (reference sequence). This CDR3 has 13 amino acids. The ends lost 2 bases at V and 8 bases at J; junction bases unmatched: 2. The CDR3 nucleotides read TGTGCCAGCAGTTACCTGGGACAGGGGGAAGCTTTCTTT. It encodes CASSYLGQGEAFF.

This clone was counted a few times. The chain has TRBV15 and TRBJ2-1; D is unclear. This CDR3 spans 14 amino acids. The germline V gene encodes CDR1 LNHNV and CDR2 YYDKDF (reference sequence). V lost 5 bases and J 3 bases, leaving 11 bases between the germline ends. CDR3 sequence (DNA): TGTGCCACCAGCGGTTCTAGATACTACAATGAGCAGTTCTTC. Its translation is CATSGSRYYNEQFF.

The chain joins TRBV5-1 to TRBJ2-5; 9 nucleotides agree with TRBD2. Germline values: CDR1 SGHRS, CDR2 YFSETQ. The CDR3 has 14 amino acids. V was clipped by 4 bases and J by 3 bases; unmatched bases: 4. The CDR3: CASSIGTSKETQYF. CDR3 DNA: TGCGCCAGCAGCATCGGGACTAGCAAAGAGACCCAGTACTTC.

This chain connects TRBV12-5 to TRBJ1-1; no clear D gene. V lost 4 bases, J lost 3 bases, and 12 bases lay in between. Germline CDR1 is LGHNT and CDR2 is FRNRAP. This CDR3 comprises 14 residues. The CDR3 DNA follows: TGTGCTAGTGGTTCAAGTGTCCGCGACACTGAAGCTTTCTTT. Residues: CASGSSVRDTEAFF. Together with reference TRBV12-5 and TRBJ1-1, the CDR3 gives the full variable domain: DARVTQTPRHKVTEMGQEVTMRCQPILGHNTVFWYRQTMMQGLELLAYFRNRAPLDDSGMPKDRFSAEMPDATLATLKIQPSEPRDSAVYFCASGSSVRDTEAFFGQGTRLTVV.

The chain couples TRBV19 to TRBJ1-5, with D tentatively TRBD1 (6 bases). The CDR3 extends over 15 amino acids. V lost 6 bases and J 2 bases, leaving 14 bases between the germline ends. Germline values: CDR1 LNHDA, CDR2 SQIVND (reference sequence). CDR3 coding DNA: TGTGCCAGTAGCCCGGGACATGTGGGCAATCAGCCCCAGCATTTT. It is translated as CASSPGHVGNQPQHF.

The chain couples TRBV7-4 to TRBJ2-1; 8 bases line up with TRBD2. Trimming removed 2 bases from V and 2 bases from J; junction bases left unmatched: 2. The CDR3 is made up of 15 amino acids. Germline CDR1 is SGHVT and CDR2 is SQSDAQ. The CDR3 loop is CASSLRRGAYNEQFF. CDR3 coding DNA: TGTGCCAGCAGCTTAAGGCGGGGGGCCTACAATGAGCAGTTCTTC.

The CDR3: CASSRQGSRGNEQFF. The CDR3 nucleotides are TGTGCCAGCAGTCGACAGGGGTCCAGGGGGAATGAGCAGTTCTTC. J is TRBJ2-1 and V is TRBV27; 8 bases map to TRBD1. Per germline, CDR1 MNHEY and CDR2 SMNVEV (reference sequence). The CDR3 runs to 15 residues. V was pared by 5 bases and J by 7 bases, with 10 bases of the junction left unmatched.

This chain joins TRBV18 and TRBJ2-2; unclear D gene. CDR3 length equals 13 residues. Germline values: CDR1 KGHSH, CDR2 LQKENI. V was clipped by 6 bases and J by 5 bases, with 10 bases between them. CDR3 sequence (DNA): TGTGCCAGCTCGGTTGGAGAGACCGGGGAGCTGTTTTTT. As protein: CASSVGETGELFF.

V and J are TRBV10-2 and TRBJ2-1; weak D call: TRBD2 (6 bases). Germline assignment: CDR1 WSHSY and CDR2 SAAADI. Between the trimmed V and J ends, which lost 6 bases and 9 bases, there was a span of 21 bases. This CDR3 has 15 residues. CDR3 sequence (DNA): TGCGCCAGCAGCCTCCCGGGCGGGGTCTTGGGTGAGCAGTTCTTC. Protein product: CASSLPGGVLGEQFF.

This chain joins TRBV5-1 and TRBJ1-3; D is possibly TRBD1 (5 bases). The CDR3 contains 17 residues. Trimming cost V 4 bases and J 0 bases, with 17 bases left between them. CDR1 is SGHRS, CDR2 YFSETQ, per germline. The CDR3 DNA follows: TGCGCCAGCAGCATCGCGGGGGGACCCCGCTCTGGAAACACCATATATTTT. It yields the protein CASSIAGGPRSGNTIYF. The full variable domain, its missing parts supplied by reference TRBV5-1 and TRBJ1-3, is KAGVTQTPRYLIKTRGQQVTLSCSPISGHRSVSWYQQTPGQGLQFLFEYFSETQRNKGNFPGRFSGRQFSNSRSEMNVSTLELGDSALYLCASSIAGGPRSGNTIYFGEGSWLTVV.

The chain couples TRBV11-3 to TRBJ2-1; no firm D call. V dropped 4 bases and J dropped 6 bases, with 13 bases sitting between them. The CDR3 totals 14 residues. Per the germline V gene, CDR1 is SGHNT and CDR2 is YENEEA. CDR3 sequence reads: CASSSRYLSNEQFF. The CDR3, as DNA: TGTGCCAGCAGCTCCCGATACTTATCCAATGAGCAGTTCTTC.

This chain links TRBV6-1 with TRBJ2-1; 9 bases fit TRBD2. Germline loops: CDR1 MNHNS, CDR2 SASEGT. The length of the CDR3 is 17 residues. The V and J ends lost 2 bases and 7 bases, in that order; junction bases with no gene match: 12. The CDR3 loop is CASSEIQAGGSKNEQFF. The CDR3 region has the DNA TGTGCCAGCAGTGAAATTCAGGCGGGGGGGAGTAAGAATGAGCAGTTCTTC.

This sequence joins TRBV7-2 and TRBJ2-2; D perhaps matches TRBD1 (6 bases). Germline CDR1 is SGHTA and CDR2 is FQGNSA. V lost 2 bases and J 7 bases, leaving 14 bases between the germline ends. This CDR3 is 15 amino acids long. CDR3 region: CASSLIPGANGELFF. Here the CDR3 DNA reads TGTGCCAGCAGCTTAATCCCAGGGGCGAACGGGGAGCTGTTTTTT.

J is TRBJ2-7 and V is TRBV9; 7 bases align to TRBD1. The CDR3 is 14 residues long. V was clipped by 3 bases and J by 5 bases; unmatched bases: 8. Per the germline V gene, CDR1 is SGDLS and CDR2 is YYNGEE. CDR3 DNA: TGTGCCAGCAGCGGTGAGGGGGCCGGGGACGAGCAGTACTTC. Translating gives CASSGEGAGDEQYF.

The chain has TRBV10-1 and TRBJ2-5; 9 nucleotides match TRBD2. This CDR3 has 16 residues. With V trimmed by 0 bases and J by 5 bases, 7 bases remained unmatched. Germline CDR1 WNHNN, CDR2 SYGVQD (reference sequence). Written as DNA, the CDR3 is TGCGCCAGCAGTGAGTCGCGGGGACTAGCCTTGGAGACCCAGTACTTC. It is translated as CASSESRGLALETQYF.

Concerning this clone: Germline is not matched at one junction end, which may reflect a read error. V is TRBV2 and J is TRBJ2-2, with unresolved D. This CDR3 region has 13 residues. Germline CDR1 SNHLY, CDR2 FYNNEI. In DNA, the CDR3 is TGTGCCAGCAGTGGCGGCCGCACCCGGGAGCTGTTTTTT. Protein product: CASSGGRTRELFF.

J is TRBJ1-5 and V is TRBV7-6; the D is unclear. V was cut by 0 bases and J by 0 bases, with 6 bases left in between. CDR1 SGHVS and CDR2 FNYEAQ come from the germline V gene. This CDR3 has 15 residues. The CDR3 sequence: CASSLASHSNQPQHF. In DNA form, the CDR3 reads TGTGCCAGCAGCTTAGCCAGTCATAGCAATCAGCCCCAGCATTTT.

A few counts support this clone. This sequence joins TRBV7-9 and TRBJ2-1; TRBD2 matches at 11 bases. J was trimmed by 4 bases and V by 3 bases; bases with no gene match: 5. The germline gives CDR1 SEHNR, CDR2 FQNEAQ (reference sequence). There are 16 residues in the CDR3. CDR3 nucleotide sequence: TGTGCCAGCAGCTTTACGACTAGCGGGGCTTACAATGAGCAGTTCTTC. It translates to CASSFTTSGAYNEQFF.

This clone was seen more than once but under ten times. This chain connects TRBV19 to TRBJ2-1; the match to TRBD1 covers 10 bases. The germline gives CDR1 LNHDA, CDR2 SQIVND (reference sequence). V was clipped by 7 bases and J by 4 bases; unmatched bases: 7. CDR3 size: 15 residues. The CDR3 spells CASTVGDRGYNEQFF. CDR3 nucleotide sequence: TGTGCCAGTACTGTCGGGGACAGGGGTTACAATGAGCAGTTCTTC.

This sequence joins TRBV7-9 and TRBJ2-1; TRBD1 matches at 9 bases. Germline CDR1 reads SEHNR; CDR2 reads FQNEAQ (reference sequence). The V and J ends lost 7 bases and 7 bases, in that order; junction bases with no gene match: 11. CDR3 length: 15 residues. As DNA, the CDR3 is TGTGCCAGCACCCAGGATCCGACAGGGGGAAATGAGCAGTTCTTC. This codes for CASTQDPTGGNEQFF.

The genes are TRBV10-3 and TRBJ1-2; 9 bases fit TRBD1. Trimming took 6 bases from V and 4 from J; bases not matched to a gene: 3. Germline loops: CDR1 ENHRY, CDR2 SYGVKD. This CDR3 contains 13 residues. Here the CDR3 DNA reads TGTGCCATCAGCGGGGACAGGGCCTATGGCTACACCTTC. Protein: CAISGDRAYGYTF.

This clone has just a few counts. The CDR3 nucleotides are TGTGCCAGCAGTCGACTAGAAACGCAGTATTTT. Translation: CASSRLETQYF. The rearrangement uses TRBV28 and TRBJ2-3; possibly TRBD2 for D (6 bases). This CDR3 comprises 11 residues. The V and J ends lost 5 bases and 9 bases respectively, with 9 bases between them. Germline loops: CDR1 MDHEN, CDR2 SYDVKM.

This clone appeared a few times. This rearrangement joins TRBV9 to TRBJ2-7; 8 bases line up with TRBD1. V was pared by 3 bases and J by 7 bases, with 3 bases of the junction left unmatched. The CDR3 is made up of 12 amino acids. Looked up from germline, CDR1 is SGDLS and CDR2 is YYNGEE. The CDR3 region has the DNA TGTGCCAGCAGCGAGACAGGGGAAGAGCAGTACTTC. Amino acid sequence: CASSETGEEQYF.

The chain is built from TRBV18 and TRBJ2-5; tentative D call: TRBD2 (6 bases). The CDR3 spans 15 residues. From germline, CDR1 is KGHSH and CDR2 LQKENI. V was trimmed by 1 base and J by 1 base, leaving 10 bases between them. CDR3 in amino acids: CASSPRGATQETQYF. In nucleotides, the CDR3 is TGTGCCAGCTCACCACGCGGGGCTACCCAAGAGACCCAGTACTTC.

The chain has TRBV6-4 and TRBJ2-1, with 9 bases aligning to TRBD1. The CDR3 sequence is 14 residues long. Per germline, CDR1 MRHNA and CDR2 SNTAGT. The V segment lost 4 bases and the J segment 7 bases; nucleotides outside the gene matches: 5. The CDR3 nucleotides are TGTGCCAGCAGTGGCGGGACAGGGAAGAATGAGCAGTTCTTC. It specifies CASSGGTGKNEQFF.

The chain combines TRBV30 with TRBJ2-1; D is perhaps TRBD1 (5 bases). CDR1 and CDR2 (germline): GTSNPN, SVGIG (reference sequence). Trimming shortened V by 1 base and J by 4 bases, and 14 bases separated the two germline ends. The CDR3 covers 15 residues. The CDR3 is CAWSGRQSSYNEQFF. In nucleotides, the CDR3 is TGTGCCTGGAGTGGGCGACAGTCAAGTTACAATGAGCAGTTCTTC.

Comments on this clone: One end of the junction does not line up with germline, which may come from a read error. This CDR3 reads CASNLARTETNYGYTF. The DNA for the CDR3 is TGTGCCAGCAACTTAGCCCGGACAGAGACAAACTATGGCTACACCTTC. This rearrangement joins TRBV7-9 to TRBJ1-2; a weak D match, TRBD1 (6 bases). Germline assignment: CDR1 SEHNR and CDR2 FQNEAQ (reference sequence). The CDR3 is 16 residues long. Full variable domain (outside the CDR3, taken from reference TRBV7-9 and TRBJ1-2): DTGVSQNPRHKITKRGQNVTFRCDPISEHNRLYWYRQTLGQGPEFLTYFQNEAQLEKSRLLSDRFSAERPKGSFSTLEIQRTEQGDSAMYLCASNLARTETNYGYTFGSGTRLTVV.

The CDR3 is CASSFPPGGRTDTQYF. In DNA, the CDR3 is TGTGCCAGCAGTTTCCCCCCAGGGGGGCGGACAGATACGCAGTATTTT. The chain has TRBV28 and TRBJ2-3; D is possibly TRBD1 (7 bases). Per germline, CDR1 MDHEN and CDR2 SYDVKM. The germline V and J ends were trimmed by 3 bases and 3 bases, with 16 bases remaining between them. The CDR3 is made up of 16 amino acids.